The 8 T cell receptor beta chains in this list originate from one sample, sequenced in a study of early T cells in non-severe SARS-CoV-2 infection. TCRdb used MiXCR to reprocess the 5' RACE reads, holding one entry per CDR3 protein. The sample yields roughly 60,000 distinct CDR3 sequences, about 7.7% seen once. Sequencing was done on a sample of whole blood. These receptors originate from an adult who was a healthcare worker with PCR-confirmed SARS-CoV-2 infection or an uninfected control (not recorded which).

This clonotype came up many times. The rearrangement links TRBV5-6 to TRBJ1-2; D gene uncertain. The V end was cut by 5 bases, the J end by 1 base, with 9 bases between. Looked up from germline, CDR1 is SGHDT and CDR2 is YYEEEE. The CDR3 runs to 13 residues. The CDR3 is CASRYDINYGYTF. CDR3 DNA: TGTGCCAGCAGATATGACATTAACTATGGCTACACCTTC.

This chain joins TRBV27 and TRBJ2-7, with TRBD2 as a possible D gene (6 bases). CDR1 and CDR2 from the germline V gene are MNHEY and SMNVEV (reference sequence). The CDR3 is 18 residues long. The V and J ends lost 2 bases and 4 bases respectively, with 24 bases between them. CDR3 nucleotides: TGTGCCAGCAGTTTAGGGGCGGAAGGGCCGGGGGAAGGATACGAGCAGTACTTC. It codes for CASSLGAEGPGEGYEQYF.

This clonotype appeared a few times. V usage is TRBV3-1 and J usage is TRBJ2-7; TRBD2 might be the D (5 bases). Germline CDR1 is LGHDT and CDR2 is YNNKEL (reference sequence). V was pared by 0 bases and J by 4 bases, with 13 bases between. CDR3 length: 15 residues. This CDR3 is CASSQDFARGYEQYF. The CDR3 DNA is TGTGCCAGCAGCCAAGATTTTGCTCGAGGGTACGAGCAGTACTTC.

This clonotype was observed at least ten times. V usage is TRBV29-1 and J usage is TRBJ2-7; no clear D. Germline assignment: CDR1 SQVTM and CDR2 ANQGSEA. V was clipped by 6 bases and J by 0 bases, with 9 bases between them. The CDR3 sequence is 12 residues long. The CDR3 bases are TGCAGCGTGGCCAGTAGCTCCTACGAGCAGTACTTC. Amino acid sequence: CSVASSSYEQYF.

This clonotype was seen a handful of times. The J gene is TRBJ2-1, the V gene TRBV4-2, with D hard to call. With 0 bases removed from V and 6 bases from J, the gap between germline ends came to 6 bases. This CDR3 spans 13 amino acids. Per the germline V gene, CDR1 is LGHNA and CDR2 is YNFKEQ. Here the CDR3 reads CASSQDLPNEQFF. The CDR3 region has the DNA TGTGCCAGCAGCCAAGATTTACCCAATGAGCAGTTCTTC.

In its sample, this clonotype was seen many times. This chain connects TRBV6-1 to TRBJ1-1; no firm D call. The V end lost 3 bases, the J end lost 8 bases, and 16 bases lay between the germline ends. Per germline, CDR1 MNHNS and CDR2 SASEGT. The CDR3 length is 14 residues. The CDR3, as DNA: TGTGCCAGCAGTGATCGGGTTCTGGCTGTCGAAGCTTTCTTT. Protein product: CASSDRVLAVEAFF.

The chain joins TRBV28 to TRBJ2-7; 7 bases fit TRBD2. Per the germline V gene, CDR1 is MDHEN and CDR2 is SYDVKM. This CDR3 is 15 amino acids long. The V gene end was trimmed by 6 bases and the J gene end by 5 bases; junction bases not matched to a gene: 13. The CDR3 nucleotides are TGTGCCAGCAGGGGAGGGACGGCCACGGACCACGAGCAGTACTTC. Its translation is CASRGGTATDHEQYF.

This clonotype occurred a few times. CDR3 region: CSAREGNSYEQYF. The DNA of the CDR3 is TGCAGTGCTAGAGAGGGGAACTCCTACGAGCAGTACTTC. This sequence joins TRBV20-1 and TRBJ2-7; D is unclear. V was cut by 0 bases and J by 0 bases, with 6 bases left in between. Germline V lookup: CDR1 DFQATT, CDR2 SNEGSKA (reference sequence). The CDR3 runs to 13 residues.